These T cell receptor beta chains were read from a single sample in a study of shared clonotypes between healthy human individuals. Assay used: immunoSEQ multiplex PCR; TCRdb lists only in-frame clones, some missing. Of millions of clones listed, about 95% are singletons. Sample: naive CD4+ T cells sorted from blood. The receptors were gathered from a man younger than 30 in good health. The CDR3 runs from the conserved cysteine through the conserved F or W. Fields, in order: clone size, D gene, V gene, J gene, CDR3 protein, CDR3 DNA. The D gene is left open where the match is weak. Clone size is shown for a subset of rows, as once, few, many or a class of expanded clone.

>.|.|TRBV19|TRBJ2-5
CASSLMGGKETQYF
TGTGCCAGTAGTTTGATGGGGGGAAAAGAGACCCAGTACTTC
>.|.|TRBV9|TRBJ1-6
CASSVEDSYNSPLHF
TGTGCCAGCAGCGTAGAAGACTCCTATAATTCACCCCTCCACTTT
>.|TRBD2|TRBV5-1|TRBJ2-3
CASSSGTSGAGDTQYF
TGCGCCAGCAGCTCGGGCACTAGCGGGGCGGGAGATACGCAGTATTTT
>.|.|TRBV7-2|TRBJ1-5
CASGSPGQPQHF
TGTGCCAGCGGCAGCCCTGGTCAGCCCCAGCATTTT
>.|.|TRBV5-1|TRBJ2-1
CASSLDAQAYNEQFF
TGCGCCAGCAGCTTGGATGCCCAAGCCTACAATGAGCAGTTCTTC
>.|.|TRBV10-1|TRBJ2-7
CASSESTRDEQYF
TGCGCCAGCAGTGAATCCACTCGGGACGAGCAGTACTTC
>.|.|TRBV18|TRBJ1-2
CASSPGLRDYGYTF
TGTGCCAGCTCACCGGGCCTACGGGACTATGGCTACACCTTC
>.|.|TRBV27|TRBJ2-4
CASSLGPPLAKNIQYF
TGTGCCAGCAGTTTAGGACCGCCGCTAGCCAAAAACATTCAGTACTTC
>.|.|TRBV21-1|TRBJ2-1
CASSKASSVTGYEQFF
TGTGCCAGCAGCAAAGCCTCTTCAGTCACAGGGTATGAGCAGTTCTTC
>.|.|TRBV6-6|TRBJ1-3
CASSYVYTIYF
TGTGCCAGCAGTTACGTGTACACCATATATTTT
>.|.|TRBV18|TRBJ2-7
CASSRSAASSYEQYF
TGTGCCAGCTCACGGAGCGCCGCAAGCTCCTACGAGCAGTACTTC
>.|.|TRBV19|TRBJ2-2
CASSSGTGELFF
TGTGCCAGTAGTAGTGGGACCGGGGAGCTGTTTTTT
>.|.|TRBV5-6|TRBJ1-6
CASSFLGGDSPLHF
TGTGCCAGCAGCTTCCTGGGGGGGGATTCACCCCTCCACTTT
>.|.|TRBV4-3|TRBJ2-3
CASSPSARSTDTQYF
TGCGCCAGCAGCCCTTCTGCCCGCAGCACAGATACGCAGTATTTT
>.|TRBD2|TRBV10-1|TRBJ2-3
CASSETLLAGGSDTQYF
TGCGCCAGCAGTGAGACCTTACTAGCGGGGGGTTCAGATACGCAGTATTTT
>.|.|TRBV6-1|TRBJ1-5
CASRRGRNSNQPQHF
TGTGCCAGCAGAAGGGGGAGAAATAGCAATCAGCCCCAGCATTTT
>once|.|TRBV15|TRBJ2-3
CATSKSTDTQYF
TGTGCCACCAGTAAGAGCACAGATACGCAGTATTTT
>.|TRBD1|TRBV2|TRBJ2-5
CASSVAGGAQYF
TGTGCCAGCAGTGTGGCAGGGGGTGCCCAGTACTTC
>.|TRBD1|TRBV6-1|TRBJ1-2
CASSEAWGQANYGYTF
TGTGCCAGCAGTGAAGCCTGGGGACAGGCTAACTATGGCTACACCTTC
>.|TRBD2|TRBV13|TRBJ2-7
CASRSAGPTYEQYF
TGTGCCAGCAGGTCAGCGGGACCTACCTACGAGCAGTACTTC
>.|.|TRBV5-4|TRBJ1-6
CASSSTNSPLHF
TGTGCCAGCAGCTCAACCAATTCACCCCTCCACTTT
>.|.|TRBV11-2|TRBJ1-3
CASSLEGRSGNTIYF
TGTGCCAGCAGCTTAGAGGGGCGCTCTGGAAACACCATATATTTT
>.|TRBD2|TRBV4-1|TRBJ2-5
CASSTGLAGETQYF
TGCGCCAGCAGTACGGGACTAGCTGGTGAGACCCAGTACTTC
>.|.|TRBV7-2|TRBJ2-1
CASSPRPIHRDRNNEQFF
TGTGCCAGCAGCCCCCGGCCGATCCACAGAGACAGAAACAATGAGCAGTTCTTC
>.|TRBD1|TRBV19|TRBJ1-6
CATNQGVENSPLHF
TGTGCCACCAATCAGGGGGTTGAGAATTCACCCCTCCACTTT
>.|TRBD1|TRBV5-1|TRBJ1-4
CASSKGQDVSEKLFF
TGCGCCAGCAGCAAGGGACAGGACGTTAGTGAAAAACTGTTTTTT
>.|.|TRBV6-6|TRBJ2-3
CASSYSAGTDTQYF
TGTGCCAGCAGTTACTCCGCGGGCACAGATACGCAGTATTTT
>.|.|TRBV6-5|TRBJ1-2
CASSPTSANYGYTF
TGTGCCAGCAGCCCCACGTCTGCTAACTATGGCTACACCTTC
>.|TRBD1|TRBV28|TRBJ1-2
CASSPATRATGEQHGYTF
TGTGCCAGCAGTCCCGCGACTCGTGCGACAGGGGAGCAGCATGGCTACACCTTC
>.|.|TRBV5-1|TRBJ2-4
CASSHELAAKNIQYF
TGCGCCAGCAGCCATGAACTGGCAGCCAAAAACATTCAGTACTTC
>.|TRBD2|TRBV5-1|TRBJ2-3
CASSISGGSDTQYF
TGCGCCAGCAGCATTAGCGGGGGGTCAGATACGCAGTATTTT
>.|TRBD2|TRBV27|TRBJ2-7
CASSLKTSGIYEQYF
TGTGCCAGCAGTTTAAAGACTAGCGGGATTTACGAGCAGTACTTC
>.|.|TRBV28|TRBJ1-2
CACSTRLGGGYTF
TGTGCCTGCTCCACACGGTTGGGCGGCGGCTACACCTTC
>.|TRBD1|TRBV4-1|TRBJ1-5
CASSLGQGAEFGNQPQHF
TGCGCCAGCAGCCTCGGACAGGGGGCGGAATTTGGCAATCAGCCCCAGCATTTT
>few|.|TRBV11-2|TRBJ2-7
CASSRRTGSVGGVNYEQYF
TGTGCCAGCAGCCGGCGGACAGGGAGTGTAGGGGGGGTGAACTACGAGCAGTACTTC
>.|.|TRBV21-1|TRBJ1-6
CASSKGGRQGESPLHF
TGTGCCAGCAGCAAAGGGGGTCGGCAGGGGGAATCACCCCTCCACTTT
>.|.|TRBV5-7|TRBJ1-2
CASLIIQGLRYGYTF
TGTGCCAGCCTCATAATACAGGGTCTTCGGTATGGCTACACCTTC
>once|.|TRBV25-1|TRBJ2-5
CASSEPGTQYF
TGTGCCAGCAGTGAACCGGGGACCCAGTACTTC
>.|.|TRBV19|TRBJ2-6
CASSPTDAGANVLTF
TGTGCCAGTAGTCCAACTGATGCTGGGGCCAACGTCCTGACTTTC
>once|.|TRBV28|TRBJ1-1
CASIRDTLSTEAFF
TGTGCCAGTATCCGGGACACGCTAAGCACTGAAGCTTTCTTT
>.|.|TRBV10-2|TRBJ1-3
CASATGVGNTIYF
TGCGCCAGCGCCACGGGGGTCGGAAACACCATATATTTT
>.|.|TRBV30|TRBJ2-1
CAWSVGWGQEQFF
TGTGCCTGGAGTGTAGGGTGGGGGCAGGAGCAGTTCTTC
>.|.|TRBV9|TRBJ1-6
CASSVARQNSPLHF
TGTGCCAGCAGCGTAGCGAGACAAAATTCACCCCTCCACTTT